One and the same sample provided the 6 T cell receptor beta chains below, sequenced in a study of early T cells in non-severe SARS-CoV-2 infection. TCRdb ran MiXCR on the 5' RACE reads and lists one entry per CDR3 protein. This table has nearly 50,000 distinct CDR3 sequences, approximately 6% appearing once. The sequencing used whole blood, collected at baseline. These receptors all come from an adult who was a healthcare worker with PCR-confirmed SARS-CoV-2 infection or an uninfected control (not recorded which).

This clonotype was observed a few times. The J gene is TRBJ1-1, the V gene TRBV14, with D maybe TRBD1 (5 bases). Trimming took 1 base from V and 4 from J, leaving 13 bases between them. CDR1 is SGHDN and CDR2 is FVKESK in the germline V gene. This CDR3 is built from 15 residues. CDR3 nucleotide sequence: TGTGCCAGCAGCCAAGCTTTGGGGGAGCGCACTGAAGCTTTCTTT. Its protein product is CASSQALGERTEAFF.

This clonotype was recorded a few times. This chain uses TRBV2 with TRBJ2-1; D call uncertain. Germline-derived CDR1 and CDR2 are SNHLY and FYNNEI. Trimming took off 2 bases at V and 9 bases at J, with 5 bases between the two ends. This CDR3 is 11 amino acids long. The CDR3 nucleotides read TGTGCCAGCAGTGAACTGATTGAGCAGTTCTTC. This codes for CASSELIEQFF. Variable domain in full (rest from reference TRBV2 and TRBJ2-1): EPEVTQTPSHQVTQMGQEVILRCVPISNHLYFYWYRQILGQKVEFLVSFYNNEISEKSEIFDDQFSVERPDGSNFTLKIRSTKLEDSAMYFCASSELIEQFFGPGTRLTVL.

This rearrangement joins TRBV9 to TRBJ2-3; 10 bases line up with TRBD2. Germline lookup yields CDR1 SGDLS and CDR2 YYNGEE. V shed 4 bases, J shed 3 bases, and the junction held 11 bases outside the gene matches. There are 17 residues in the CDR3. CDR3 nucleotide sequence: TGTGCCAGCAGCTTTGACACTAGCGGGACAGCAACAGATACGCAGTATTTT. Its translation: CASSFDTSGTATDTQYF.

A few counts support this clonotype. This sequence joins TRBV11-2 and TRBJ2-1, with 10 nucleotides matching TRBD2. The CDR3 consists of 15 residues. Unmatched junction bases numbered 5, after V lost 3 bases and J lost 6 bases. Germline-derived CDR1 and CDR2 are SGHAT and FQNNGV. The CDR3 spells CASSFGLAATNEQFF. For the CDR3, the DNA is TGTGCCAGCAGCTTTGGACTAGCGGCGACCAATGAGCAGTTCTTC.

Many counts were recorded for this clonotype. The chain carries TRBV24-1 and TRBJ2-1; 14 bases agree with TRBD2. After removal of 5 bases from V and 2 bases from J, the junction contained 10 bases not matched to a gene. Per germline, CDR1 KGHDR and CDR2 SFDVKD. CDR3 size: 19 residues. The CDR3, as DNA: TGTGCCACCAGTGGATATCCCGGGACTAGCGGGAGACCCTACAATGAGCAGTTCTTC. Its protein is CATSGYPGTSGRPYNEQFF.

This clonotype was detected many times. The chain links TRBV6-4 to TRBJ2-3; D gene uncertain. In germline, CDR1 is MRHNA, CDR2 SNTAGT. V gave up 3 bases and J gave up 2 bases, with 9 bases separating them. The CDR3 has 14 residues. CDR3 coding DNA: TGTGCCAGCAGTGAGAAACCCGACACAGATACGCAGTATTTT. Protein product: CASSEKPDTDTQYF.